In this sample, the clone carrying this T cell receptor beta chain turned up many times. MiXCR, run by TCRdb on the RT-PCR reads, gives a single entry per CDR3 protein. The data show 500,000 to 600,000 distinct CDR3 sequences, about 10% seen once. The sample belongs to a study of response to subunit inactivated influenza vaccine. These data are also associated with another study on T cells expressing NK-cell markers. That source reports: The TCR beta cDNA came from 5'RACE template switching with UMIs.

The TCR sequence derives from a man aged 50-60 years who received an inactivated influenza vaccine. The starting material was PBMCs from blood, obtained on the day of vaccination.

The CDR3 is CASSYRDTQYF. The CDR3 DNA is TGTGCCAGCAGCTATCGTGATACGCAGTATTTT. The gene calls are TRBV6-5 and TRBJ2-3, with unresolved D. Germline CDR1 is MNHEY and CDR2 is SVGAGI. There are 11 residues in the CDR3. V dropped 6 bases and J dropped 6 bases, with 7 bases sitting between them.